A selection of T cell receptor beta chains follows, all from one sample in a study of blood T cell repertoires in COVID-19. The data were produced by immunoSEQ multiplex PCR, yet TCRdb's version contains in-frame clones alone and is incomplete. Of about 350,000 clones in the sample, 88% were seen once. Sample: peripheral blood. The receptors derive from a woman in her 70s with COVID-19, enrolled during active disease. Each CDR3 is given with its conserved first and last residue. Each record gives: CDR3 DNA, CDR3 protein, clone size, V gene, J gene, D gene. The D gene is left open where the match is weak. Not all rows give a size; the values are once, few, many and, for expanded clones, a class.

CDR3 DNA: TGTGCCACCAGTAGTGGTCAACCACAGGATCAGCCCCAGCATTTT
CDR3 protein: CATSSGQPQDQPQHF
clone size: .
V gene: TRBV24-1
J gene: TRBJ1-5
D gene: .

CDR3 DNA: TGCAGCTACGGGACAGGGGGAATCCAAGAGACCCAGTACTTC
CDR3 protein: CSYGTGGIQETQYF
clone size: few
V gene: TRBV29-1
J gene: TRBJ2-5
D gene: TRBD1

CDR3 DNA: TGCGCCAGCTGCCGGGACACCTCCGGTGAGCAGTTCTTC
CDR3 protein: CASCRDTSGEQFF
clone size: once
V gene: TRBV10-1
J gene: TRBJ2-1
D gene: .

CDR3 DNA: TGTGCCAGTAGTAGGGACAGGGAAGCTGAAGCTTTCTTT
CDR3 protein: CASSRDREAEAFF
clone size: .
V gene: TRBV19
J gene: TRBJ1-1
D gene: TRBD1

CDR3 DNA: TGCGCCAGCAGCCCGATTCCAGGGGAGGGCACCGGGGAGCTGTTTTTT
CDR3 protein: CASSPIPGEGTGELFF
clone size: .
V gene: TRBV5-1
J gene: TRBJ2-2
D gene: .

CDR3 DNA: TGTGCCAGCAGCTTACGACAGGTCACTGAAGCTTTCTTT
CDR3 protein: CASSLRQVTEAFF
clone size: .
V gene: TRBV7-2
J gene: TRBJ1-1
D gene: .

CDR3 DNA: TGTGCCAGCAGTTACGGGACATTGAACACTGAAGCTTTCTTT
CDR3 protein: CASSYGTLNTEAFF
clone size: .
V gene: TRBV6-5
J gene: TRBJ1-1
D gene: .

CDR3 DNA: TGTGCCTGGAGCCCCGGGACAGGGGGAGAAGAAAAACTGTTTTTT
CDR3 protein: CAWSPGTGGEEKLFF
clone size: .
V gene: TRBV30
J gene: TRBJ1-4
D gene: TRBD1

CDR3 DNA: TGTGCCAGCAGCTTGGGTGGGGCCATGGACAGGGGAGGCACCGGGGAGCTGTTTTTT
CDR3 protein: CASSLGGAMDRGGTGELFF
clone size: .
V gene: TRBV5-4
J gene: TRBJ2-2
D gene: TRBD1

CDR3 DNA: TGTGCCAGCAGCTTACAGGGTTCCTATAATTCACCCCTCCACTTT
CDR3 protein: CASSLQGSYNSPLHF
clone size: .
V gene: TRBV27
J gene: TRBJ1-6
D gene: .